The sequence of this TCR beta chain was determined in a study of CD8+CD57+ T cells in acquired aplastic anemia. The study, taken as a whole, reports: A significant difference in CD8+ Simpson's diversity between patients and controls was not found. There were roughly 30 CD8+ CDR3 sequences that occurred in both patients and controls.

This clonotype was recorded at least ten times. Its target is not known. TCR beta VDJ combinations and CDR3 sequences were profiled from genomic DNA. Using its own MiXCR run on the reads, TCRdb lists one record per CDR3 protein. The sample holds around 180,000 distinct CDR3 sequences, roughly 50% seen once. There are 15 residues in the CDR3. Germline lookup yields CDR1 SGHRS and CDR2 YFSETQ. With V trimmed by 5 bases and J by 5 bases, 10 bases remained unmatched. All sequencing subjects had displayed CD8+CD57+ cell expansion on flow cytometry. Sequenced: sorted CD4+, CD8+, or CD8+CD57+ T cells (not recorded which) from PBMCs. The chain links TRBV5-1 to TRBJ2-5, with 9 bases matching TRBD2. The receptor was derived from a human donor with aplastic anemia. CDR3 residues: CASSVPAGGGETQYF. The CDR3 DNA sequence: TGCGCCAGCAGTGTCCCCGCGGGAGGGGGGGAGACCCAGTACTTC.